This T cell receptor (beta chain) was obtained from a study of blood T cell repertoires in COVID-19. Across the whole study: T cells, B-cell-depleted T cells, or PBMCs provided the cDNA or gDNA that served as material.

Study processing details: It was from reference gene primer amplification that nucleated cell counts were estimated. Here immunoSEQ multiplex PCR was the method, and the copy in TCRdb shows in-frame clones only, minus some. V, J and clone size are taken as reported in that table, and D and trimming were inferred from the DNA itself. The sample lists roughly 200,000 clones, about 80% occurring once. The V end lost 7 bases, the J end lost 3 bases, and 11 bases lay between the germline ends. The CDR3 is 13 amino acids. CDR1 and CDR2 from the germline V gene are MNHEY and SVGEGT. Source material: peripheral blood. The chain recombines TRBV6-2 or TRBV6-3 with TRBJ2-3; D gene unclear. The clonotype comes from a human donor in a cohort sampled during active COVID-19. DNA for the CDR3: TGTGCCAGCACCCCCCCAGAAACAGATACGCAGTATTTT. This encodes CASTPPETDTQYF.